A single sample is the source of the 4 T cell receptor beta chains below, sequenced in a study of spatial heterogeneity in lung cancer. Time point denoted: sample taken at primary tumor resection. The study's findings and limits: Tumors with more nonsynonymous mutations had more expanded intratumoral alpha and beta TCRs.

TCRdb analysed the 5' RACE reads with MiXCR anew, one entry per CDR3 protein. The sample contains around 19,000 distinct CDR3 sequences, approximately 15% of which appear only once. Antigens for these TCRs are unknown. The specimen comprised lung tumor tissue, sampled at surgery. All receptors derive from a female donor with early-stage non-small cell lung cancer.

Turning to this clonotype: Being one base from a much bigger clone, this may be a read error. The chain links TRBV20-1 to TRBJ2-5; the match to TRBD2 covers 8 bases. Looked up from germline, CDR1 is DFQATT and CDR2 is SNEGSKA (reference sequence). There are 13 residues in the CDR3. Written as DNA, the CDR3 is TGCAGTGCTTCGAGCGGGGGAGAAGATACCCAGTACTTC. The encoded protein is CSASSGGEDTQYF.

This clonotype was picked up a small number of times. The chain joins TRBV5-5 to TRBJ2-7; D is undetermined. Germline CDR1 is SGHKS and CDR2 is YYEKEE (reference sequence). CDR3 length: 12 amino acids. Trimming pared 0 bases from V and 3 bases from J, leaving 4 bases between. The CDR3 coding sequence is TGTGCCAGCAGCTTGGGAGACTACGAGCAGTACTTC. Its translation: CASSLGDYEQYF.

The J gene is TRBJ2-7, the V gene TRBV20-1, with D perhaps matching TRBD1 (5 bases). The CDR3 is made up of 13 amino acids. Germline CDR1 and CDR2: DFQATT and SNEGSKA (reference sequence). V lost 0 bases to trimming and J lost 9 bases, with 15 bases between them. CDR3 coding DNA: TGCAGTGCTAGAGATCGAAGCGAAAGGGGGCAGTACTTC. Protein sequence: CSARDRSERGQYF.

This clonotype was detected many times. The chain carries TRBV28 and TRBJ2-1; 7 bases map to TRBD2. Germline CDR1 and CDR2: MDHEN and SYDVKM. J was trimmed by 10 bases and V by 4 bases; bases with no gene match: 16. The CDR3 is 16 amino acids. The CDR3 nucleotides are TGTGCCAGCAGTTCCGGGACTATCACGCTTGAGGGGGAGCAGTTCTTC. It codes for CASSSGTITLEGEQFF.